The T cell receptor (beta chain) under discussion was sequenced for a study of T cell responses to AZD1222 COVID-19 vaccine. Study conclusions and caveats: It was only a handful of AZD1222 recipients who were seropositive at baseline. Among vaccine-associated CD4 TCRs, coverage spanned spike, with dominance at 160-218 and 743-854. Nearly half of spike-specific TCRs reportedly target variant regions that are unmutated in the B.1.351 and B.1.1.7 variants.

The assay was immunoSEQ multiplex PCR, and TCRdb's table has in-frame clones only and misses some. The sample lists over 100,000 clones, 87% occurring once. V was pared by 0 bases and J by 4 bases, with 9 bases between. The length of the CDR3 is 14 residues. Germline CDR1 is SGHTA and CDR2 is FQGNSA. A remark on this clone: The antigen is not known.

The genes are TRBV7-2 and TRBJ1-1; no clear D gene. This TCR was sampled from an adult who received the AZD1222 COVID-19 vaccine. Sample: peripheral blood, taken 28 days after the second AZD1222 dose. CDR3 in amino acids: CASSLAGLGTEAFF. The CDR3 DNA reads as TGTGCCAGCAGCTTAGCAGGGCTTGGCACTGAAGCTTTCTTT. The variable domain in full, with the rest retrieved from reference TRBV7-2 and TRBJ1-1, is GAGVSQSPSNKVTEKGKDVELRCDPISGHTALYWYRQSLGQGLEFLIYFQGNSAPDKSGLPSDRFSAERTGGSVSTLTIQRTQQEDSAVYLCASSLAGLGTEAFFGQGTRLTVV.